This T cell receptor beta chain came from a study of OX40 agonist ivuxolimab in advanced cancers. Study in general: An anti-OX40 (CD134) antibody with agonistic activity, ivuxolimab, was administered to patients. Patients treated during dose escalation were battling hepatocellular carcinoma, melanoma, renal cell or head and neck cancer. Study-wide findings and caveats: Among T cells, CD8+ cells averaged more expanded clones than CD4+ cells.

Trimming cost V 10 bases and J 8 bases; bases outside gene matches: 12. Germline V gene lookup returns CDR1 MDHEN and CDR2 SYDVKM. The CDR3 runs to 14 residues. The protocol was immunoSEQ multiplex PCR, while the TCRdb copy is restricted to in-frame clones and leaves out a portion. This repertoire shows about 80,000 clones, approximately 92% found once; its top ten account for around 5.1%. About this clone: The antigen remains unidentified.

Sequenced here: CD4+ or CD8+ T cells sorted from blood, sampled in a trial of the OX40 agonist ivuxolimab. The chain joins TRBV28 to TRBJ2-1; TRBD2 aligns across 9 bases. The sequence was obtained from an adult with an advanced solid tumor such as melanoma, head and neck, liver or kidney cancer. CDR3 coding DNA: TGTGCCATCCGGCCGGGGGGACTAGCCTATGAGCAGTTCTTC. It yields the protein CAIRPGGLAYEQFF.